This T cell receptor (beta chain) derives from a study of cytomegalovirus exposure and HLA in healthy donors. Study-wide points: The majority of TCR sequences were rare, yet some public TCRs appeared in many donors.

There are a few counts of this clone. The antigen is not known. The ends lost 5 bases at V and 8 bases at J; junction bases unmatched: 19. This CDR3 comprises 18 residues. Germline V gene data show CDR1 as SEHNR and CDR2 as FQNEAQ (reference sequence). The PCR made use of 60 Vbeta and 13 Jbeta primers. The method was immunoSEQ multiplex PCR; TCRdb's version includes in-frame clones alone and lacks a portion of them. The sample lists some 190,000 clones, roughly a tenth occurring once. The sample taken for sequencing was PBMCs. This rearrangement joins TRBV7-9 to TRBJ2-7; TRBD2 matches 12 bases. The TCR comes from a woman aged 30 to 39 in good health and CMV-seropositive. DNA of the CDR3: TGTGCCAGCAGCCCAAGTAGAGGGCCTAGCGGGAGGGCCCCGCAGCAGTACTTC. This encodes CASSPSRGPSGRAPQQYF. The whole variable domain, filled in from reference TRBV7-9 and TRBJ2-7, reads DTGVSQNPRHKITKRGQNVTFRCDPISEHNRLYWYRQTLGQGPEFLTYFQNEAQLEKSRLLSDRFSAERPKGSFSTLEIQRTEQGDSAMYLCASSPSRGPSGRAPQQYFGPGTRLTVT.